Listed here are 25 T cell receptor beta chains from one sample, sequenced in a study of T-cell reconstitution after alpha-beta-depleted transplantation in children (dated by TCRdb to the mid-2010s). In light of the paper, this sample's treatment or condition label describes: allogeneic hematopoietic cell transplantation with graft depleted of TCRalphabeta T cells and CD19 B cells. The library was obtained by PCR. Instrument on record: Illumina HiSeq 2500. TCR libraries were prepared with molecular barcoding, using unique molecular identifiers to normalize TCRbeta repertoire quantification. TCRdb's own reprocessing of the public reads used fastp at Q25 and MiXCR and kept productive beta chains. Records with the same CDR3 protein are collapsed into one entry carrying the most frequent genes and DNA. This sample comprises about 310,000 distinct CDR3 sequences, approximately 20% of them detected only once. The ten biggest clones cover approximately 10% of the sample.

The material sequenced was PBMCs, mostly from graft donor cells, taken 180 days after TCRalphabeta/CD19-depleted stem cell transplant. The receptors were gathered from a male patient between 10 and 17 years old who had a stem cell transplant for acute lymphoblastic leukemia, so the T cells may come from the graft donor.

This clonotype has only a few counts. This chain connects TRBV3-1 to TRBJ2-7, with D possibly being TRBD2 (5 bases). V shed 5 bases and J shed 3 bases, with 20 bases lying between them. CDR3 length: 16 amino acids. In germline, CDR1 is LGHDT, CDR2 YNNKEL (reference sequence). The CDR3 bases are TGTGCCAGCAGCGACGGTACGAAAGCGGCTCTCTACGAGCAGTACTTC. Translation: CASSDGTKAALYEQYF.

This clonotype has a handful of counts. The chain has TRBV20-1 and TRBJ2-1; 10 bases are a match to TRBD2. This CDR3 contains 15 residues. Germline V gene sequence: CDR1 DFQATT, CDR2 SNEGSKA (reference sequence). V dropped 2 bases and J dropped 4; count of bases not matched to a gene: 5. As DNA, the CDR3 is TGCAGTGCTAGATTCCTAGCGGGAGAGTACAATGAGCAGTTCTTC. Its translation: CSARFLAGEYNEQFF.

V gene TRBV7-3 combines with J gene TRBJ1-1, with D tentatively TRBD1 (5 bases). The germline V gene has CDR1 SGHTA and CDR2 FQGTGA. V was cut by 2 bases and J by 4 bases, with 8 bases left in between. The CDR3 spans 13 residues. CDR3 loop: CASSLYGGTEAFF. The CDR3 bases are TGTGCCAGCAGCTTATATGGGGGCACTGAAGCTTTCTTT.

This rearrangement joins TRBV13 to TRBJ2-7; D not resolved. The CDR3 length is 15 residues. The germline V gene has CDR1 PRHDT and CDR2 FYEKMQ (reference sequence). The V end was cut by 0 bases, the J end by 0 bases, with 9 bases between. The CDR3 region has the DNA TGTGCCAGCAGCTTAGGACGTGGGGTCTCCTACGAGCAGTACTTC. As protein: CASSLGRGVSYEQYF.

The chain recombines TRBV5-1 with TRBJ2-1; weak D call: TRBD2 (6 bases). This CDR3 contains 18 residues. Germline V gene data show CDR1 as SGHRS and CDR2 as YFSETQ. Deletions cut 4 bases from V and 3 bases from J, with 23 bases between. CDR3 sequence reads: CASSHRVGGVTLYNEQFF. As DNA, the CDR3 is TGCGCCAGCAGCCACCGGGTCGGGGGAGTTACCCTCTACAATGAGCAGTTCTTC.

This clonotype was recorded a few times. The rearrangement uses TRBV6-5 and TRBJ2-7, with TRBD1 identical over 7 bases. Germline V gives CDR1 MNHEY, CDR2 SVGAGI. Trimming cost V 1 base and J 3 bases; bases outside gene matches: 9. The CDR3 totals 16 residues. The CDR3 here is CASSYLDRLGGYEQYF. The CDR3, as DNA: TGTGCCAGCAGTTACTTGGACAGGTTAGGTGGCTACGAGCAGTACTTC.

This clonotype was seen a few times. The rearrangement joins TRBV4-1 to TRBJ2-7; D uncertain. Trimming shortened V by 2 bases and J by 1 base, and 15 bases separated the two germline ends. Per the germline V gene, CDR1 is MGHRA and CDR2 is YSYEKL. The length of the CDR3 is 16 residues. The CDR3 is CASSQSERGSSYEQYF. Here the CDR3 DNA reads TGCGCCAGCAGCCAATCCGAAAGAGGCAGTTCCTACGAGCAGTACTTC.

The V gene is TRBV20-1, the J gene TRBJ2-1; D is uncertain. With 7 bases removed from V and 3 bases from J, the gap between germline ends came to 19 bases. In germline, CDR1 is DFQATT, CDR2 SNEGSKA (reference sequence). This CDR3 has 15 residues. In DNA, the CDR3 is TGCAGTGTAAAACCCCTTATTGTCATCTACAATGAGCAGTTCTTC. Its protein product is CSVKPLIVIYNEQFF.

This chain connects TRBV24-1 to TRBJ2-5, with 8 bases that match TRBD2. V shed 2 bases and J 5 bases; nucleotides not matched to a gene: 6. The germline gives CDR1 KGHDR, CDR2 SFDVKD. The CDR3 has 15 amino acids. The CDR3 DNA follows: TGTGCCACCAGTGATTCCCGACTAGCGACGGAGACCCAGTACTTC. This codes for CATSDSRLATETQYF.

V gene TRBV2 combines with J gene TRBJ2-1; 10 bases align to TRBD2. V gave up 6 bases and J gave up 2 bases; unmatched junction bases: 13. The germline gives CDR1 SNHLY, CDR2 FYNNEI. This CDR3 has 18 amino acids. The CDR3 sequence is CASRTGSLAGETYNEQFF. DNA of the CDR3: TGTGCCAGCAGGACAGGGAGCCTAGCGGGAGAGACCTACAATGAGCAGTTCTTC.

The V gene is TRBV7-9, the J gene TRBJ2-5, with 9 bases lining up with TRBD1. The germline V gene encodes CDR1 SEHNR and CDR2 FQNEAQ (reference sequence). The CDR3 runs to 15 residues. Trimming cost V 4 bases and J 4 bases; bases outside gene matches: 7. The CDR3 sequence: CASSSDRGAPETQYF. CDR3 in DNA: TGTGCCAGCAGCTCCGACAGGGGGGCCCCAGAGACCCAGTACTTC.

This clonotype was counted between two and nine times. This chain uses TRBV24-1 with TRBJ2-5; 8 positions agree with TRBD1. CDR1 and CDR2 (germline): KGHDR, SFDVKD. CDR3 size: 15 residues. V shed 4 bases, J shed 0 bases, and the junction held 3 bases outside the gene matches. The CDR3 spells CATSETGGYQETQYF. The CDR3 region has the DNA TGTGCCACCAGTGAAACAGGGGGGTACCAAGAGACCCAGTACTTC.

This clonotype has more than one count but fewer than ten. The rearrangement links TRBV5-6 to TRBJ2-3, with 12 bases that match TRBD2. V lost 4 bases to trimming and J lost 7 bases; unmatched junction nucleotides: 13. CDR1 and CDR2 from the germline V gene are SGHDT and YYEEEE. The CDR3 contains 17 residues. The CDR3 DNA is TGTGCCAGCAGCCCGGGACCGACTAGCGGGAGACGGAATACGCAGTATTTT. Its protein product is CASSPGPTSGRRNTQYF.

The chain combines TRBV10-3 with TRBJ2-7, with D maybe TRBD2 (5 bases). The CDR3 runs to 12 residues. Germline V lookup: CDR1 ENHRY, CDR2 SYGVKD. Trimming left V 5 bases short and J 5 bases short, with 10 bases between. The CDR3 coding sequence is TGTGCCATCAGTTGGAGGAGGAACGAGCAGTACTTC. This translates into CAISWRRNEQYF.

About this clonotype: Compared with germline, one end of the junction differs, possibly owing to a read error. The rearrangement links TRBV7-6 to TRBJ1-1; D unresolved. There are 15 residues in the CDR3. Germline CDR1 and CDR2: SGHVS and FNYEAQ. The DNA for the CDR3 is TGTGCCAGCACCTTAGGGTCCGGAGGGAGCACTGAAGCTTTCTTT. This translates into CASTLGSGGSTEAFF. Complete variable domain (other parts from reference TRBV7-6 and TRBJ1-1): GAGVSQSPRYKVTKRGQDVALRCDPISGHVSLYWYRQALGQGPEFLTYFNYEAQQDKSGLPNDRFSAERPEGSISTLTIQRTEQRDSAMYRCASTLGSGGSTEAFFGQGTRLTVV.

In this sample, this clonotype turned up a few times. The genes are TRBV5-1 and TRBJ2-7; 8 bases agree with TRBD2. The CDR3 consists of 13 residues. After removal of 4 bases from V and 5 bases from J, the junction contained 5 bases not matched to a gene. Germline-derived CDR1 and CDR2 are SGHRS and YFSETQ. The CDR3: CASSTGTRNEQYF. As DNA, the CDR3 is TGCGCCAGCAGCACCGGGACTAGAAACGAGCAGTACTTC.

This clonotype was detected only a few times. Here the CDR3 reads CASSPSEAFF. The CDR3 DNA follows: TGTGCCAGCAGCCCATCTGAAGCTTTCTTT. V gene TRBV7-9 combines with J gene TRBJ1-1; D gene ambiguous. Trimming removed 5 bases at V and 6 bases at J, with 4 bases between. Germline-derived CDR1 and CDR2 are SEHNR and FQNEAQ (reference sequence). The CDR3 has 10 residues.

This clonotype was found a few times. The genes are TRBV5-1 and TRBJ2-3, with 14 bases lining up with TRBD2. This CDR3 spans 19 amino acids. V dropped 2 bases and J dropped 3; count of bases not matched to a gene: 11. The V gene's germline CDR1 is SGHRS and CDR2 YFSETQ. CDR3 protein: CASSFPGTSGRGRTDTQYF. CDR3 nucleotides: TGCGCCAGCAGCTTCCCGGGGACTAGCGGGAGAGGGAGAACAGATACGCAGTATTTT.

This clonotype has only a few counts. This chain uses TRBV12-3 or TRBV12-4 with TRBJ1-2; D unresolved. The length of the CDR3 is 12 residues. The V and J ends lost 6 bases and 4 bases respectively, with 9 bases between them. CDR3 residues: CASSAGSYGYTF. In DNA, the CDR3 is TGTGCCAGCAGCGCCGGGTCCTATGGCTACACCTTC.

This chain connects TRBV14 to TRBJ2-3; D not certain. The CDR3 runs 16 residues. Looked up from germline, CDR1 is SGHDN and CDR2 is FVKESK. V lost 1 base and J 1 base, leaving 12 bases between the germline ends. The CDR3 is CASSQARQKRTDTQYF. In DNA form, the CDR3 reads TGTGCCAGCAGCCAAGCACGGCAGAAGCGCACAGATACGCAGTATTTT.

This clonotype was seen a handful of times. The chain is built from TRBV15 and TRBJ2-5, with D perhaps TRBD1 (5 bases). This CDR3 is 12 amino acids long. Germline CDR1 LNHNV, CDR2 YYDKDF (reference sequence). V was pared by 8 bases and J by 0 bases, with 7 bases between. The CDR3 region is CATAGNQETQYF. The CDR3 DNA is TGTGCCACCGCAGGGAACCAAGAGACCCAGTACTTC.

In this sample, this clonotype turned up a few times. This chain joins TRBV5-1 and TRBJ2-2; possibly TRBD1 for D (6 bases). From germline, CDR1 is SGHRS and CDR2 YFSETQ. The CDR3 length is 17 residues. V shed 2 bases and J shed 3 bases, with 17 bases lying between them. The CDR3 loop reads CASSLMQGEGDTGELFF. For the CDR3, the DNA is TGCGCCAGCAGCTTAATGCAGGGAGAGGGGGACACCGGGGAGCTGTTTTTT.

This clonotype turned up a few times. The gene calls are TRBV9 and TRBJ2-3; 11 bases agree with TRBD2. CDR1 SGDLS and CDR2 YYNGEE come from the germline V gene. The CDR3 spans 18 residues. Unmatched junction bases numbered 12, after V lost 6 bases and J lost 0 bases. CDR3 in amino acids: CASTAPQGLAASTDTQYF. The CDR3 bases are TGTGCCAGCACTGCACCTCAGGGACTAGCGGCAAGCACAGATACGCAGTATTTT.

This rearrangement joins TRBV6-5 to TRBJ2-5, with 9 positions matching TRBD2. The CDR3 is 17 residues long. Germline lookup yields CDR1 MNHEY and CDR2 SVGAGI. After removal of 0 bases from V and 5 bases from J, the junction contained 10 bases not matched to a gene. The CDR3 reads CASSYSASGAAWETQYF. The CDR3 nucleotides are TGTGCCAGCAGTTACTCCGCTAGCGGGGCCGCCTGGGAGACCCAGTACTTC.

The chain joins TRBV3-1 to TRBJ2-7; 10 bases map to TRBD2. The germline V gene has CDR1 LGHDT and CDR2 YNNKEL (reference sequence). V trimming: 7 bases; J trimming: 1 base; junction bases outside the gene matches: 4. The CDR3 is 14 amino acids. The DNA for the CDR3 is TGTGCCAGCACACGGACTAGCGGTTCCTACGAGCAGTACTTC. This encodes CASTRTSGSYEQYF.